This T cell receptor (beta chain) originates from a study of identical twins. This clonotype was seen repeatedly, ten times or more. Its matching antigen is unknown. Germline CDR1 is MGHRA and CDR2 is YSYEKL. This CDR3 is built from 16 residues. Trimming removed 1 base at V and 0 bases at J, with 10 bases between. TCRdb redid the calling of the 5' RACE reads with MiXCR, one entry per CDR3 protein. The sample yields under 900,000 distinct CDR3 sequences, around 12% seen once. The study, taken as a whole, reports: Models predicted too little out-of-frame TCR alpha sharing in monozygotic twins. Zero-insertion analyses could be partly confounded by invariant MAIT and iNKT cells. Memory repertoires lacked the insertion deficit that abundant cord blood beta clonotypes showed.

This same sample was also taken into another study, of yellow fever vaccine responses in identical twins.

This TCR was sampled from a woman younger than 30 in good health. Sequenced material: PBMCs. V usage is TRBV4-1 and J usage is TRBJ2-1; D uncertain. The CDR3 protein is CASSQGSRSSYNEQFF. CDR3 DNA sequence: TGCGCCAGCAGCCAAGGTAGCCGGAGCTCCTACAATGAGCAGTTCTTC.